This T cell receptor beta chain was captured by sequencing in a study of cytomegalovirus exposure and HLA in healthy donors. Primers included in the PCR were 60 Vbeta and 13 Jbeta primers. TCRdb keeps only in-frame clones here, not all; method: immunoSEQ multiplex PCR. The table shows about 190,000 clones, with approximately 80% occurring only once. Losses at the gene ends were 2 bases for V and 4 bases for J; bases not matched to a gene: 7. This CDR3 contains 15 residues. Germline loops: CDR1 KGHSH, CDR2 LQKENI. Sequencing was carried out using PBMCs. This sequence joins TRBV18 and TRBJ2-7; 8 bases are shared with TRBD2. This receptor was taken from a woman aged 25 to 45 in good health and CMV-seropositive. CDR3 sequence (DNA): TGTGCCAGCTCACCAAGCCCAGCGGGAGAGTACGAGCAGTACTTC. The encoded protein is CASSPSPAGEYEQYF.